The 21 T cell receptor beta chains below come from one sample, sequenced in a study of blood T cell repertoires in COVID-19. The method was immunoSEQ multiplex PCR; TCRdb's version includes in-frame clones alone and lacks a portion of them. The table includes about 160,000 clones, 82% detected once. Sequenced: PBMCs or T cells enriched from blood (not recorded which). The receptors come from a man between 60 and 75 years old who had recovered from COVID-19.

CDR3 sequence reads: CASSLGRSGELFF. CDR3 DNA sequence: TGTGCCAGCAGTTTAGGAAGGAGCGGGGAGCTGTTTTTT. This chain links TRBV12-3 or TRBV12-4 with TRBJ2-2; D gene ambiguous. The CDR3 length is 13 residues. Between the trimmed V and J ends, which lost 1 base and 7 bases, there was a span of 7 bases.

The gene calls are TRBV11-2 and TRBJ2-2; D is perhaps TRBD2 (5 bases). V was trimmed by 2 bases and J by 7 bases, leaving 14 bases between them. CDR1 and CDR2 from the germline V gene are SGHAT and FQNNGV. The CDR3 sequence is 15 residues long. CDR3 sequence (DNA): TGTGCCAGCAGCTTACAACGGACTGACCTCGGGGAGCTGTTTTTT. Its translation is CASSLQRTDLGELFF. Complete variable domain (other parts from reference TRBV11-2 and TRBJ2-2): EAGVAQSPRYKIIEKRQSVAFWCNPISGHATLYWYQQILGQGPKLLIQFQNNGVVDDSQLPKDRFSAERLKGVDSTLKIQPAKLEDSAVYLCASSLQRTDLGELFFGEGSRLTVL.

V gene TRBV10-3 combines with J gene TRBJ2-7; D gene unclear. The ends were cut back, 0 bases at V and 1 base at J, with 13 bases in the middle. This CDR3 has 16 amino acids. Germline-derived CDR1 and CDR2 are ENHRY and SYGVKD. In DNA form, the CDR3 reads TGTGCCATCAGTGAGTCGAATCGAGATTTGTCCTACGAGCAGTACTTC. It specifies CAISESNRDLSYEQYF.

This clone came up a few times. This chain connects TRBV10-3 to TRBJ1-1; D call uncertain. This CDR3 has 13 residues. The V end lost 3 bases, the J end lost 5 bases, and 10 bases lay between the germline ends. CDR1 is ENHRY, CDR2 SYGVKD, per germline. As DNA, the CDR3 is TGTGCCATCAGTGATAGTTCGGGGACTGAAGCTTTCTTT. Translating gives CAISDSSGTEAFF.

The chain is built from TRBV10-3 and TRBJ1-1; the match to TRBD1 covers 7 bases. The CDR3 consists of 13 residues. Looked up from germline, CDR1 is ENHRY and CDR2 is SYGVKD. Germline trimming cut 5 bases from V and 4 bases from J; bases unmatched to any gene: 4. This CDR3 reads CAISSDRSTEAFF. As DNA, the CDR3 is TGTGCCATCAGTTCGGACAGGAGCACTGAAGCTTTCTTT.

The CDR3 bases are TGCGCCAGCAGTACCACAGTGAACACTGAAGCTTTCTTT. This codes for CASSTTVNTEAFF. The chain uses TRBV10-2 and TRBJ1-1; D uncertain. Trimming left V 5 bases short and J 0 bases short, with 7 bases between. Germline values: CDR1 WSHSY, CDR2 SAAADI. The CDR3 is 13 residues long.

The chain links TRBV28 to TRBJ2-3; D is ambiguous. Germline values: CDR1 MDHEN, CDR2 SYDVKM. The CDR3 runs 13 residues. V lost 5 bases and J 4 bases, leaving 10 bases between the germline ends. In DNA form, the CDR3 reads TGTGCCAGCAGTCCCTCAGTCGCAGATACGCAGTATTTT. This gives the protein CASSPSVADTQYF.

This clone was seen many times. V and J are TRBV30 and TRBJ2-7, with 7 bases fitting TRBD1. Germline assignment: CDR1 GTSNPN and CDR2 SVGIG (reference sequence). CDR3 length equals 11 residues. J was trimmed by 4 bases and V by 4 bases; bases with no gene match: 1. As DNA, the CDR3 is TGTGCCTGGACGACAGGGTACGAGCAGTACTTC. This gives the protein CAWTTGYEQYF.

This rearrangement joins TRBV29-1 to TRBJ2-7; 9 bases line up with TRBD1. The germline V gene has CDR1 SQVTM and CDR2 ANQGSEA. The CDR3 sequence is 13 residues long. Unmatched junction bases numbered 3, after V lost 3 bases and J lost 3 bases. This CDR3 reads CSVDRGQGYEQYF. The CDR3 bases are TGCAGCGTTGACAGGGGACAGGGCTACGAGCAGTACTTC.

The genes are TRBV19 and TRBJ2-3; D remains unclear. Germline CDR1 reads LNHDA; CDR2 reads SQIVND (reference sequence). This CDR3 spans 13 amino acids. The ends were cut back, 3 bases at V and 3 bases at J, with 7 bases in the middle. In DNA, the CDR3 is TGTGCCAGTAGTATCCAGAATACAGATACGCAGTATTTT. Its translation is CASSIQNTDTQYF.

This clone has only one observation. The chain carries TRBV14 and TRBJ2-1; 8 positions match TRBD1. The CDR3 sequence is 16 residues long. The V and J ends lost 5 bases and 7 bases, in that order; junction bases with no gene match: 13. The germline V gene encodes CDR1 SGHDN and CDR2 FVKESK. CDR3 sequence: CASSYFGGQGANEQFF. The CDR3 region has the DNA TGTGCCAGCAGCTACTTCGGCGGACAGGGCGCAAATGAGCAGTTCTTC.

The chain employs TRBV5-1 and TRBJ1-3, with a weak D call TRBD1 (5 bases). Trimming stripped 0 bases from V and 4 bases from J, with 11 bases between. CDR3 size: 15 residues. CDR1 is SGHRS and CDR2 is YFSETQ in the germline V gene. The CDR3 coding sequence is TGCGCCAGCAGCTTGGATGGGGCACTAGGAAACACCATATATTTT. It translates to CASSLDGALGNTIYF.

V usage is TRBV18 and J usage is TRBJ1-5, with 9 bases fitting TRBD1. CDR1 and CDR2 from the germline V gene are KGHSH and LQKENI. The CDR3 contains 17 residues. V lost 3 bases to trimming and J lost 2 bases; unmatched junction nucleotides: 8. Written as DNA, the CDR3 is TGTGCCAGCTCACCGGGACAGGGTAATGTCGGCAATCAGCCCCAGCATTTT. It specifies CASSPGQGNVGNQPQHF. Complete variable domain (other parts from reference TRBV18 and TRBJ1-5): NAGVMQNPRHLVRRRGQEARLRCSPMKGHSHVYWYRQLPEEGLKFMVYLQKENIIDESGMPKERFSAEFPKEGPSILRIQQVVRGDSAAYFCASSPGQGNVGNQPQHFGDGTRLSIL.

The V and J genes are TRBV24-1 and TRBJ1-2; tentative D call: TRBD1 (6 bases). CDR1 KGHDR and CDR2 SFDVKD come from the germline V gene. This CDR3 has 13 amino acids. V was cut by 4 bases and J by 4 bases, with 9 bases left in between. DNA for the CDR3: TGTGCCACCAGTGACAGGGACATCTATGGCTACACCTTC. This encodes CATSDRDIYGYTF.

The V and J genes are TRBV3-1 (or the pseudogene TRBV3-2) and TRBJ1-1; TRBD1 matches 7 bases. V shed 0 bases, J shed 0 bases, and the junction held 13 bases outside the gene matches. The germline CDR1 and CDR2 sequences are LGHDT and YNNKEL (reference sequence). This CDR3 region has 19 residues. The CDR3 loop reads CASSQDLGGGVGMNTEAFF. In DNA, the CDR3 is TGTGCCAGCAGCCAAGACCTAGGAGGGGGCGTTGGAATGAACACTGAAGCTTTCTTT.

On this clone: The germline gene is not matched at one end of the junction; a read error may be the cause. V and J are TRBV10-2 and TRBJ2-3, with 7 bases aligning to TRBD1. The CDR3 has 14 amino acids. CDR1 and CDR2 (germline): WSHSY, SAAADI. The chain's CDR3 is CACRDRGITDTQYF. The CDR3 nucleotides read TGCGCCTGCAGGGACAGAGGAATAACAGATACGCAGTATTTT.

This sequence joins TRBV30 and TRBJ1-6; no clear D. CDR1 is GTSNPN, CDR2 SVGIG, per germline (reference sequence). The V end lost 2 bases, the J end lost 7 bases, and 9 bases lay between the germline ends. This CDR3 region has 13 residues. The CDR3 sequence: CAWSPTENSPLHF. CDR3 nucleotide sequence: TGTGCCTGGAGTCCGACGGAGAATTCACCCCTCCACTTT.

The V call is TRBV4-2, the J call TRBJ2-1, with TRBD1 identical over 9 bases. Per germline, CDR1 LGHNA and CDR2 YNFKEQ. CDR3 length: 15 amino acids. J gave up 7 bases and V 2 bases, and 6 bases lay outside the gene matches. CDR3 protein: CASSQPGQGSNEQFF. The DNA for the CDR3 is TGTGCCAGCAGCCAACCGGGACAGGGCTCAAATGAGCAGTTCTTC.

This rearrangement joins TRBV6-5 to TRBJ1-3; no clear D gene. V lost 6 bases to trimming and J lost 4 bases, with 16 bases between them. Germline lookup yields CDR1 MNHEY and CDR2 SVGAGI. The CDR3 is made up of 15 amino acids. The CDR3 sequence is CASRPGGLQGNTIYF. In nucleotides, the CDR3 is TGTGCCAGCAGACCAGGAGGCCTACAGGGAAACACCATATATTTT.

The V call is TRBV4-1, the J call TRBJ2-5; 15 bases match TRBD2. Germline CDR1 MGHRA, CDR2 YSYEKL. Trimming removed 4 bases from V and 4 bases from J; junction bases left unmatched: 4. This CDR3 is 16 amino acids long. In DNA, the CDR3 is TGCGCCAGCAGCCCCAGGACTAGCGGGGGGGGAGAGACCCAGTACTTC. This translates into CASSPRTSGGGETQYF.

The chain carries TRBV7-6 and TRBJ2-3, with D hard to call. In germline, CDR1 is SGHVS, CDR2 FNYEAQ. The CDR3 sequence is 11 residues long. The V gene lost 5 bases and the J gene lost 4 bases, with 4 bases spanning the gap. CDR3 nucleotides: TGTGCCAGCAGCCAGTCAGATACGCAGTATTTT. This sequence encodes CASSQSDTQYF.